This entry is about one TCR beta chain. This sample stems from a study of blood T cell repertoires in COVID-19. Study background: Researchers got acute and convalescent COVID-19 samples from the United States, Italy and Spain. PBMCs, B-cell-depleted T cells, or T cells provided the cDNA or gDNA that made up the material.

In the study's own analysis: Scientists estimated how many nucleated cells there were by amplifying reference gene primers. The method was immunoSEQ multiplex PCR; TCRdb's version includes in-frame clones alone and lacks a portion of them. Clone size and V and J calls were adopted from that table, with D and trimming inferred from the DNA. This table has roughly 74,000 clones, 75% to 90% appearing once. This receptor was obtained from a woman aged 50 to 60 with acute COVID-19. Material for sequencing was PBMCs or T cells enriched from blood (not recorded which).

This CDR3 is CASSLRLVSDEQYF. The CDR3 DNA follows: TGTGCCAGCAGCCTTAGACTAGTTAGCGACGAGCAGTACTTC. The V gene is TRBV3-1 (or the pseudogene TRBV3-2), the J gene TRBJ2-7, with D tentatively TRBD2 (6 bases). CDR1 LGHDT and CDR2 YNNKEL come from the germline V gene (reference sequence). CDR3 size: 14 residues. Trimming took 4 bases from V and 5 from J, leaving 15 bases between them.